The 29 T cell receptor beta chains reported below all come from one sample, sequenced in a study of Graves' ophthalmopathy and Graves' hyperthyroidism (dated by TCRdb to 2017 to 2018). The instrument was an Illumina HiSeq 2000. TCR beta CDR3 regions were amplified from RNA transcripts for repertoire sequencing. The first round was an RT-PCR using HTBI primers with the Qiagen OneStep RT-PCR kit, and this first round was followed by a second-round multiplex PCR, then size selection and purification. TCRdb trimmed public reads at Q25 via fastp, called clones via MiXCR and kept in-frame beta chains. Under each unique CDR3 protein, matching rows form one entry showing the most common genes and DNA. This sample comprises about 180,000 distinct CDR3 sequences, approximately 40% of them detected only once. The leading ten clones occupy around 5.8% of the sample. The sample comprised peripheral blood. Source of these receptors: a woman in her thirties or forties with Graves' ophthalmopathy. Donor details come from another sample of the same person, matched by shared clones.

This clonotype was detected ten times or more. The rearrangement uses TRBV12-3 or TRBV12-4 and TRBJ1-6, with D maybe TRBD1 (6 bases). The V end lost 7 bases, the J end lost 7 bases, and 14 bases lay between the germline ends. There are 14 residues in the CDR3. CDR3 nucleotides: TGTGCCAGCACCGGACAGAGAATGAATTCACCCCTCCACTTT. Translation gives CASTGQRMNSPLHF.

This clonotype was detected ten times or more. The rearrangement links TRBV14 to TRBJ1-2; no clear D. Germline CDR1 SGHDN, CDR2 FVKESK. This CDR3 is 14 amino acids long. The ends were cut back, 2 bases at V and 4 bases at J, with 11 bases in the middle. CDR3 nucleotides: TGTGCCAGCAGCCAAACACAAGGAAGCTATGGCTACACCTTC. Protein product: CASSQTQGSYGYTF.

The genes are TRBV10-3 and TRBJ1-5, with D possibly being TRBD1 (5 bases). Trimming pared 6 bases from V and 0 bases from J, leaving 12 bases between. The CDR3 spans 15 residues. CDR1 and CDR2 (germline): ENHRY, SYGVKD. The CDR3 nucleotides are TGTGCCATCAGCCCGGGACCTTATAGCAATCAGCCCCAGCATTTT. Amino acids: CAISPGPYSNQPQHF.

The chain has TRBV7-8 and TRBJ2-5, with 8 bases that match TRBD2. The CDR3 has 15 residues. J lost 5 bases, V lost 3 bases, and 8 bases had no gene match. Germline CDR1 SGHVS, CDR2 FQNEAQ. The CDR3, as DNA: TGTGCCAGCAGCTTCGGGAGGGAGGGCCGGGAGACCCAGTACTTC. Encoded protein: CASSFGREGRETQYF.

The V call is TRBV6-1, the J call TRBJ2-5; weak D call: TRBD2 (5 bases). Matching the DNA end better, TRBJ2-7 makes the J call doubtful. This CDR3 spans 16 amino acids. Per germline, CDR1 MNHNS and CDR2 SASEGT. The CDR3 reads CASSETAPRGRGEQYF. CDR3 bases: TGTGCCAGCAGTGAAACGGCCCCCCGGGGTCGGGGCGAGCAGTACTTC.

CDR3: CASSTDPAYEQYF. CDR3 nucleotides: TGTGCCAGCAGCACCGACCCGGCCTACGAGCAGTACTTC. This sequence joins TRBV11-1 and TRBJ2-7; D not resolved. This CDR3 contains 13 residues. From germline, CDR1 is SGHAT and CDR2 FQDESV (reference sequence). V was trimmed by 5 bases and J by 2 bases, leaving 10 bases between them.

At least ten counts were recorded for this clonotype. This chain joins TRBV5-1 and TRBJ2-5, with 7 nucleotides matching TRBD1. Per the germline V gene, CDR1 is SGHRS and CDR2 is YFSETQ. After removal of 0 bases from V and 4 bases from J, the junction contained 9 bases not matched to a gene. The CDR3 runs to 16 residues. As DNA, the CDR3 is TGCGCCAGCAGCTTGGCTGTCACAGGGGCAGGAGAGACCCAGTACTTC. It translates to CASSLAVTGAGETQYF. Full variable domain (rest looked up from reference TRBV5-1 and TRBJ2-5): KAGVTQTPRYLIKTRGQQVTLSCSPISGHRSVSWYQQTPGQGLQFLFEYFSETQRNKGNFPGRFSGRQFSNSRSEMNVSTLELGDSALYLCASSLAVTGAGETQYFGPGTRLLVL.

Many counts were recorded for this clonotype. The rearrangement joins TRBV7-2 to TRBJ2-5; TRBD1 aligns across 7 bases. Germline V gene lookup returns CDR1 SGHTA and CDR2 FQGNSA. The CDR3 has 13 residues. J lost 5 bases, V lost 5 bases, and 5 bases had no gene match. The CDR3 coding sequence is TGTGCCAGCAGCCGCGACAGGGACGAGACCCAGTACTTC. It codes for CASSRDRDETQYF.

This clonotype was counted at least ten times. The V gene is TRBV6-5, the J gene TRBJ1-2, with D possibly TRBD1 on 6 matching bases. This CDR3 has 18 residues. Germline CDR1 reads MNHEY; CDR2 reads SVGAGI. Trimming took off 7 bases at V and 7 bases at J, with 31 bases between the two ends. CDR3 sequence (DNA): TGTGCCAGCATCCTCAACCGGGACAACTCCACCAGGACTGCTGGCTACACCTTC. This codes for CASILNRDNSTRTAGYTF.

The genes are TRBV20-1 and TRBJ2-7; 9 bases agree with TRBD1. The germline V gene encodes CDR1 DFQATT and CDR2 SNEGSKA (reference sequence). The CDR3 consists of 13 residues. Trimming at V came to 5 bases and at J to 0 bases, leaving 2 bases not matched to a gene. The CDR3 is CSADRGGSYEQYF. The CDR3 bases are TGCAGTGCTGACAGGGGGGGCTCCTACGAGCAGTACTTC.

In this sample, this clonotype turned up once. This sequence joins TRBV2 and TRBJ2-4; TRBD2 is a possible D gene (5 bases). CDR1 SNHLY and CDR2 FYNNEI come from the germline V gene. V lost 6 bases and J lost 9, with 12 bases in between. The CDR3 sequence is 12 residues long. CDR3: CASRDKAGIQYF. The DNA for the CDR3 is TGTGCCAGCAGGGATAAGGCGGGCATTCAGTACTTC.

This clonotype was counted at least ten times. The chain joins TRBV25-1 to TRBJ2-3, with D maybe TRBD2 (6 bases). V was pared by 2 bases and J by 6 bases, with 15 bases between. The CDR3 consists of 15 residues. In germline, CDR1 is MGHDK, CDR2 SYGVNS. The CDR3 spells CASSEARDSTDTQYF. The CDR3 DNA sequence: TGTGCCAGCAGTGAAGCACGGGACTCAACGGATACGCAGTATTTT. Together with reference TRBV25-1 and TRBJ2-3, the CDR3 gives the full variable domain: EADIYQTPRYLVIGTGKKITLECSQTMGHDKMYWYQQDPGMELHLIHYSYGVNSTEKGDLSSESTVSRIRTEHFPLTLESARPSHTSQYLCASSEARDSTDTQYFGPGTRLTVL.

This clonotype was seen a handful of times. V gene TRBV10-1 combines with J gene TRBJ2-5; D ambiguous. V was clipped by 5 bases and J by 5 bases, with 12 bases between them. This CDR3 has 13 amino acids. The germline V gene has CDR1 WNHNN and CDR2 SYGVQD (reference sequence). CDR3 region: CASSPGVRETQYF. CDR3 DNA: TGCGCCAGCAGTCCAGGTGTACGGGAGACCCAGTACTTC.

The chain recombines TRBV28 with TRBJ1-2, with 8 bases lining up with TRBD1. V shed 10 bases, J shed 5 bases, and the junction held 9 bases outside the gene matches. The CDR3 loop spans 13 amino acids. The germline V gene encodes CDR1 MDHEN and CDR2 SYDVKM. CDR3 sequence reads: CATYRGMTYGYTF. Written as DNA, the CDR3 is TGTGCCACCTACAGGGGGATGACTTATGGCTACACCTTC.

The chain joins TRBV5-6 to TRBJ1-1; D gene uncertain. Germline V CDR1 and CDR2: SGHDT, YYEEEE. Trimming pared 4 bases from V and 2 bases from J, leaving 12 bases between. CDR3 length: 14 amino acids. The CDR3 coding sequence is TGTGCCAGCAGCCCCTTAGTCGGTAACACTGAAGCTTTCTTT. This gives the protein CASSPLVGNTEAFF.

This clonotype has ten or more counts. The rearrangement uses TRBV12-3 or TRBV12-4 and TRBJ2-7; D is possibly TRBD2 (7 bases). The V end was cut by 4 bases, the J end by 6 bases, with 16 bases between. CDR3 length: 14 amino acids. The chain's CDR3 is CASSSSGGLFEQYF. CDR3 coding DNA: TGTGCCAGCAGTTCCTCGGGGGGCTTGTTCGAGCAGTACTTC.

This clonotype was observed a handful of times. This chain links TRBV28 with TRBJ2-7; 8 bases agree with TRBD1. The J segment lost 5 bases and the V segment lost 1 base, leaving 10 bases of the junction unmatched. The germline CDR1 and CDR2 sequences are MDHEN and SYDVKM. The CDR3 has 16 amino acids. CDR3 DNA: TGTGCCAGCAGTTTATACGGGACAGGTGGGTTCGACGAGCAGTACTTC. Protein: CASSLYGTGGFDEQYF.

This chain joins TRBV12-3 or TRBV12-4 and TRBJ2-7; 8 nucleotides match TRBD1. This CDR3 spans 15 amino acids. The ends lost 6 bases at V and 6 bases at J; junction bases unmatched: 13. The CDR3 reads CASRKPGGSLVEQYF. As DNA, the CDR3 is TGTGCCAGCAGAAAACCAGGGGGCAGTTTGGTCGAGCAGTACTTC.

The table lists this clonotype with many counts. The CDR3, as DNA: TGTGCCAGCAGCACTGGACGGATCAATCAGCCCCAGCATTTT. It codes for CASSTGRINQPQHF. The chain has TRBV6-1 and TRBJ1-5; D not resolved. Looked up from germline, CDR1 is MNHNS and CDR2 is SASEGT. The CDR3 is 14 amino acids. V was shortened by 6 bases and J by 3 bases, with 12 bases between the two germline ends.

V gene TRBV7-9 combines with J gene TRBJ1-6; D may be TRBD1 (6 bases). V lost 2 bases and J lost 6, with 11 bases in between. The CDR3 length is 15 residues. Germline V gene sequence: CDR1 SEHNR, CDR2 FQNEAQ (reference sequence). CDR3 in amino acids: CASSLQGYGNSPLHF. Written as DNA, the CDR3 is TGTGCCAGCAGCTTACAGGGGTACGGTAATTCACCCCTCCACTTT. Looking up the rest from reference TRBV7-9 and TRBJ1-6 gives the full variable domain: DTGVSQNPRHKITKRGQNVTFRCDPISEHNRLYWYRQTLGQGPEFLTYFQNEAQLEKSRLLSDRFSAERPKGSFSTLEIQRTEQGDSAMYLCASSLQGYGNSPLHFGNGTRLTVT.

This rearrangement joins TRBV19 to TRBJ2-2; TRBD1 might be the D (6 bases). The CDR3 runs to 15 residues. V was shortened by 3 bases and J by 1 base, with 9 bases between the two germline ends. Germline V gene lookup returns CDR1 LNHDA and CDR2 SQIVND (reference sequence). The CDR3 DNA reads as TGTGCCAGTAGTATGAGAGGGGGGAACACCGGGGAGCTGTTTTTT. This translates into CASSMRGGNTGELFF. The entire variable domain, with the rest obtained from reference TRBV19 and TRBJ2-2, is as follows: DGGITQSPKYLFRKEGQNVTLSCEQNLNHDAMYWYRQDPGQGLRLIYYSQIVNDFQKGDIAEGYSVSREKKESFPLTVTSAQKNPTAFYLCASSMRGGNTGELFFGEGSRLTVL.

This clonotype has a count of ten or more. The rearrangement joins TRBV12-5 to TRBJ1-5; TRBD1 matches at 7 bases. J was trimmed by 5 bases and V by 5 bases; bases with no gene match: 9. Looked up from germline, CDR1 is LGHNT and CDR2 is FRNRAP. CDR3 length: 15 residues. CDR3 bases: TGTGCTAGTGGTCTCCTGGGACAGACCCATCAGCCCCAGCATTTT. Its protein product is CASGLLGQTHQPQHF.

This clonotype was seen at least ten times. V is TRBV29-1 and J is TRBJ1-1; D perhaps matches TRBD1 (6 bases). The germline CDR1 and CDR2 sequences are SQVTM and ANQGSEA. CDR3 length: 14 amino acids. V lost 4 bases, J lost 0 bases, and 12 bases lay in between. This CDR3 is CSVVRDRLNTEAFF. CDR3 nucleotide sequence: TGCAGCGTTGTTCGAGACAGGCTGAACACTGAAGCTTTCTTT.

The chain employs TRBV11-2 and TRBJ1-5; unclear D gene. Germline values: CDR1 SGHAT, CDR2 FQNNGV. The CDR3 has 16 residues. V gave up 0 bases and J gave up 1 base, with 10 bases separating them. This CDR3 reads CASSLEVGRSNQPQHF. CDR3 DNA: TGTGCCAGCAGCTTAGAGGTGGGCAGAAGCAATCAGCCCCAGCATTTT.

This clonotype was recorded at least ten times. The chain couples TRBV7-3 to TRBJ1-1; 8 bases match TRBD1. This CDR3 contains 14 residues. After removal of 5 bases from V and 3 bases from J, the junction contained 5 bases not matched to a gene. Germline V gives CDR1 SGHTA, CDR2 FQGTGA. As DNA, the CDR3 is TGTGCCAGCAGCGCCAGGGGGCCCGACACTGAAGCTTTCTTT. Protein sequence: CASSARGPDTEAFF.

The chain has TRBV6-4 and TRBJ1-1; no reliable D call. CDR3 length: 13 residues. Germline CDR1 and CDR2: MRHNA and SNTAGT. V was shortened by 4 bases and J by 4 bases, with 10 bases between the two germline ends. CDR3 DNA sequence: TGTGCCAGCAGTGCCGGCAGATCCACTGAAGCTTTCTTT. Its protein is CASSAGRSTEAFF.

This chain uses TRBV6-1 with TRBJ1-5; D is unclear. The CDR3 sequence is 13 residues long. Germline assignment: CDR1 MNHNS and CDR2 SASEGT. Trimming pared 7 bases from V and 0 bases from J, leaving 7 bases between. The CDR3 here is CASTSISNQPQHF. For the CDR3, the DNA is TGTGCCAGCACGTCGATTAGCAATCAGCCCCAGCATTTT.

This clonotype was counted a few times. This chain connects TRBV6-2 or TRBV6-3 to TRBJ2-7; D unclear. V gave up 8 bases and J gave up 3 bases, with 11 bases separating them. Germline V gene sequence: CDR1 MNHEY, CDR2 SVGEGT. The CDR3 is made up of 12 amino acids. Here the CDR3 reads CASGLAGYEQYF. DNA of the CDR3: TGTGCCAGCGGCTTGGCAGGCTACGAGCAGTACTTC.

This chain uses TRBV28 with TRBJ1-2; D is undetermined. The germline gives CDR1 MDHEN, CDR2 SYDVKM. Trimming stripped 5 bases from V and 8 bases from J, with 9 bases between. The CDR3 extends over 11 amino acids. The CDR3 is CASSPSNGYTF. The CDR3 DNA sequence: TGTGCCAGCAGTCCCTCTAACGGCTACACCTTC.